These T cell receptor beta chains were read from a single sample in a study of T cell responses to AZD1222 COVID-19 vaccine. Repertoires were generated with immunoSEQ multiplex PCR, while TCRdb's copy carries only in-frame clones and drops some. The sample shows roughly 150,000 clones, about nine tenths of them seen only once. Sequenced here: peripheral blood, sampled after recovery from COVID-19. The receptors derive from an adult who had recovered from COVID-19. The CDR3 runs from the conserved cysteine through the conserved F or W. Fields, in order: V gene, D gene, J gene, clone size, CDR3 DNA, CDR3 protein. A D gene is named only where the DNA matches it firmly. Rows give clone size only sometimes, using once, few, many, or a class for an expanded clone.

>TRBV7-8|NA|TRBJ1-1|NA
TGTGCCAGCAGCCCAACGGCGGCAGAACCTGAAGCTTTCTTT
CASSPTAAEPEAFF
>TRBV2|TRBD1|TRBJ1-2|NA
TGTGCCAGCAGTGAGGGACAGGGAAATGGCTACACCTTC
CASSEGQGNGYTF
>TRBV5-1|NA|TRBJ2-5|NA
TGCGCCAGCAGCTTGGATCGGGAGCCCCAGTACTTC
CASSLDREPQYF
>TRBV5-5|NA|TRBJ1-1|NA
TGTGCCAGCAGCTTTGAAGAAAGGCGCCCATTGAACACTGAAGCTTTCTTT
CASSFEERRPLNTEAFF
>TRBV6-5|NA|TRBJ1-2|NA
TGTGCCAGCTCCATCACAGGAGCTAACTATGGCTACACCTTC
CASSITGANYGYTF
>TRBV12-3/TRBV12-4|NA|TRBJ1-5|NA
TGTGCCAGCAGTTTAAATTTCGAGCCCCAGCATTTT
CASSLNFEPQHF
>TRBV7-9|NA|TRBJ2-7|NA
TGTGCCAGCAGCCCGGGACCTAACTCCTACGAGCAGTACTTC
CASSPGPNSYEQYF
>TRBV19|NA|TRBJ1-1|NA
TGTGCCAGTATCCCCACCCTAAGTAACACTGAAGCTTTCTTT
CASIPTLSNTEAFF
>TRBV9|TRBD2|TRBJ2-7|once
TGTGCCAGCAGCGTCGGGACTAGCGGGGCAGAGCAGTACTTC
CASSVGTSGAEQYF
>TRBV7-2|NA|TRBJ1-2|once
TGTGCCAGCAGCCCGCCTCGGGCAGGGGACTATGGCTACACCTTC
CASSPPRAGDYGYTF
>TRBV5-6|TRBD1|TRBJ2-6|NA
TGTGCCAGCAGCGCGACAGGGACTGGGGCCAACGTCCTGACTTTC
CASSATGTGANVLTF
>TRBV7-9|TRBD1|TRBJ1-2|NA
TGTGCCAGCAGCTTGGGACAGGGGGCCGGCTACACCTTC
CASSLGQGAGYTF
>TRBV10-3|NA|TRBJ1-1|NA
TGTGCCATCAGTGAGCTTAGCAAGAACACTGAAGCTTTCTTT
CAISELSKNTEAFF
>TRBV27|NA|TRBJ1-1|once
TGTGCCAGCCCCGGACTCCCGTTCACTGAAGCTTTCTTT
CASPGLPFTEAFF
>TRBV2|TRBD2|TRBJ2-1|NA
TGTGCCAGCAAAATTCGGACTAGCGGGGGGGATGAGCAGTTCTTC
CASKIRTSGGDEQFF
>TRBV27|NA|TRBJ1-5|NA
TGTGCCAGCAGTTTTGGAGGAGCAGCTCATTTT
CASSFGGAAHF
>TRBV9|NA|TRBJ1-1|NA
TGTGCCAGCAGCGTGAGGGGTGGTACTGAAGCTTTCTTT
CASSVRGGTEAFF
>TRBV6-6|NA|TRBJ1-1|NA
TGTGCCAGCAGTTACCGGGGGTGGGATGAAGCTTTCTTT
CASSYRGWDEAFF
>TRBV27|TRBD2|TRBJ2-3|NA
TGTGCCAGCAGACTAGCGGGAGGGCTCCATACGCAGTATTTT
CASRLAGGLHTQYF
>TRBV24-1|TRBD1|TRBJ2-2|NA
TGTGCCACCAGGGGCTCTAGGACAGGTGACGACACCGGGGAGCTGTTTTTT
CATRGSRTGDDTGELFF
>TRBV10-1|NA|TRBJ1-2|NA
TGCGCCAGCAGTGAGTCGGGGGGCTATGGCTACACCTTC
CASSESGGYGYTF
>TRBV3-1/TRBV3-2|NA|TRBJ1-5|few
TGTGCCAGCAGCCTGAGCGCCGAAGGGCAGCCCCAGCATTTT
CASSLSAEGQPQHF
>TRBV28|TRBD1|TRBJ2-7|once
TGTGCCAGCAGCCGTATCGACAGGGACGAGCAGTACTTC
CASSRIDRDEQYF
>TRBV3-1/TRBV3-2|NA|TRBJ2-3|few
TGTGCCAGCAGCCAAGATTTCACAGATACGCAGTATTTT
CASSQDFTDTQYF
>TRBV5-4|NA|TRBJ2-3|NA
TGTGCCAGCAGCTTGGCGGCGAGTAGCACAGATACGCAGTATTTT
CASSLAASSTDTQYF
>TRBV27|TRBD2|TRBJ2-7|NA
TGTGCCAGCAGTTTAAGCGGGGGGCATGAGCAGTACTTC
CASSLSGGHEQYF